Following are 4 T cell receptor beta chains from one sample sequenced in a study of response to subunit inactivated influenza vaccine. TCRdb redid the calling of the RT-PCR reads with MiXCR, one entry per CDR3 protein. Among some 300,000 distinct CDR3 sequences, approximately 21% were seen once, and the ten largest hold about a tenth. The sample consisted of PBMCs from blood, taken approximately 22 months after vaccination. Every receptor here comes from a man between 50 and 69 years old who received an inactivated influenza vaccine.

The chain is built from TRBV25-1 and TRBJ1-4; possibly TRBD1 for D (5 bases). The CDR3 spans 15 residues. CDR1 and CDR2 from the germline V gene are MGHDK and SYGVNS. V lost 6 bases and J 5 bases, leaving 16 bases between the germline ends. CDR3 region: CASSPRDAGNEKLFF. CDR3 nucleotides: TGTGCCAGCAGCCCCCGGGACGCCGGAAATGAAAAACTGTTTTTT. The variable domain in full, completed from reference TRBV25-1 and TRBJ1-4, reads EADIYQTPRYLVIGTGKKITLECSQTMGHDKMYWYQQDPGMELHLIHYSYGVNSTEKGDLSSESTVSRIRTEHFPLTLESARPSHTSQYLCASSPRDAGNEKLFFGSGTQLSVL.

This chain connects TRBV29-1 to TRBJ2-3; 7 nucleotides match TRBD1. The J segment lost 5 bases and the V segment lost 6 bases, leaving 17 bases of the junction unmatched. Germline V CDR1 and CDR2: SQVTM, ANQGSEA. The CDR3 totals 16 residues. The CDR3 here is CSVSVGTATAVDTQYF. CDR3 DNA: TGCAGCGTGAGCGTTGGGACAGCGACGGCGGTAGATACGCAGTATTTT.

Many counts were recorded for this clonotype. The rearrangement links TRBV20-1 to TRBJ1-1; 7 bases match TRBD1. V shed 5 bases, J shed 6 bases, and the junction held 9 bases outside the gene matches. The CDR3 runs to 13 residues. CDR1 and CDR2 (germline): DFQATT, SNEGSKA (reference sequence). The CDR3 sequence is CSAFGQVRPEAFF. Written as DNA, the CDR3 is TGCAGTGCTTTCGGACAGGTTCGCCCTGAAGCTTTCTTT.

This chain uses TRBV7-2 with TRBJ2-7; possible D gene TRBD1, 6 bases. Deletions cut 4 bases from V and 7 bases from J, with 17 bases between. CDR3 length equals 14 residues. Germline CDR1 SGHTA, CDR2 FQGNSA. CDR3 bases: TGTGCCAGCAGCTGGATACAGGGAACCGCGGAGCAGTACTTC. Encoded protein: CASSWIQGTAEQYF.